The 22 T cell receptor beta chains below all came from one sample that was sequenced in a study of blood T cell repertoires in COVID-19. Sequenced by immunoSEQ multiplex PCR; TCRdb stores in-frame clones only, minus some. The repertoire holds 150,000 to 170,000 clones, with nearly 80% as singletons. The specimen was peripheral blood. The receptors come from a man older than 75 with acute or convalescent COVID-19.

The chain recombines TRBV5-1 with TRBJ2-2; 11 positions match TRBD2. Germline V gene lookup returns CDR1 SGHRS and CDR2 YFSETQ. V was pared by 5 bases and J by 5 bases, with 8 bases of the junction left unmatched. This CDR3 has 16 amino acids. CDR3 DNA sequence: TGCGCCAGCAGTAGAGTGACTAGCGGGGATACCGGGGAGCTGTTTTTT. It codes for CASSRVTSGDTGELFF.

In its sample, this clone was seen a few times. The rearrangement joins TRBV3-1 (or the pseudogene TRBV3-2) to TRBJ1-2; TRBD1 is a possible D gene (5 bases). This CDR3 is built from 13 residues. The V end was cut by 4 bases, the J end by 7 bases, with 13 bases between. Germline CDR1 LGHDT, CDR2 YNNKEL (reference sequence). CDR3 loop: CASSRLRGFGYTF. The CDR3 DNA sequence: TGTGCCAGCAGCCGCCTCCGGGGGTTTGGCTACACCTTC.

This clone was picked up a small number of times. This chain links TRBV2 with TRBJ2-2, with 9 positions matching TRBD1. The J segment lost 1 base and the V segment lost 6 bases, leaving 12 bases of the junction unmatched. The CDR3 is made up of 18 amino acids. Germline V CDR1 and CDR2: SNHLY, FYNNEI. The CDR3 coding sequence is TGTGCCAGCAGCCAAAAGTCGGCGGGACAGGGGAACACCGGGGAGCTGTTTTTT. This translates into CASSQKSAGQGNTGELFF. The whole variable domain, filled in from reference TRBV2 and TRBJ2-2, reads EPEVTQTPSHQVTQMGQEVILRCVPISNHLYFYWYRQILGQKVEFLVSFYNNEISEKSEIFDDQFSVERPDGSNFTLKIRSTKLEDSAMYFCASSQKSAGQGNTGELFFGEGSRLTVL.

This rearrangement joins TRBV6-5 to TRBJ1-2; 8 bases are a match to TRBD1. CDR3 length equals 15 residues. Germline V gene sequence: CDR1 MNHEY, CDR2 SVGAGI. V gave up 3 bases and J gave up 6 bases; unmatched junction bases: 9. CDR3 protein: CASSYSWTGSDGYTF. As DNA, the CDR3 is TGTGCCAGCAGTTATTCGTGGACAGGGAGCGATGGCTACACCTTC.

The chain combines TRBV27 with TRBJ2-5; a weak D match, TRBD2 (5 bases). Germline CDR1 MNHEY, CDR2 SMNVEV (reference sequence). V was shortened by 4 bases and J by 2 bases, with 11 bases between the two germline ends. This CDR3 is built from 14 residues. CDR3 region: CASSSGWTQETQYF. CDR3 DNA: TGTGCCAGCAGTTCGGGGTGGACGCAAGAGACCCAGTACTTC.

The chain combines TRBV19 with TRBJ2-3, with 9 bases identical to TRBD2. CDR1 and CDR2 from the germline V gene are LNHDA and SQIVND (reference sequence). This CDR3 spans 17 amino acids. Losses at the gene ends were 3 bases for V and 7 bases for J; bases not matched to a gene: 14. The CDR3 protein is CASSIQTSLAGHNTQYF. In nucleotides, the CDR3 is TGTGCCAGTAGTATTCAAACCTCACTAGCGGGCCACAATACGCAGTATTTT.

The chain carries TRBV30 and TRBJ1-1, with D possibly matching TRBD1 (5 bases). Germline V gene data show CDR1 as GTSNPN and CDR2 as SVGIG (reference sequence). This CDR3 spans 15 amino acids. With 5 bases removed from V and 0 bases from J, the gap between germline ends came to 16 bases. The chain's CDR3 is CAWRVAGSVNTEAFF. The CDR3 region has the DNA TGTGCCTGGCGAGTCGCAGGGTCGGTGAACACTGAAGCTTTCTTT.

The sample holds a few counts of this clone. V is TRBV13 and J is TRBJ2-7; the D gene is possibly TRBD1 (5 bases). The CDR3 has 14 residues. Trimming left V 8 bases short and J 3 bases short, with 17 bases between. Germline V gene data show CDR1 as PRHDT and CDR2 as FYEKMQ (reference sequence). CDR3 sequence reads: CASSDSRKNYEQYF. The DNA for the CDR3 is TGTGCCAGCTCCGACAGCCGAAAAAACTACGAGCAGTACTTC. Filled out from reference TRBV13 and TRBJ2-7, the complete variable domain reads AAGVIQSPRHLIKEKRETATLKCYPIPRHDTVYWYQQGPGQDPQFLISFYEKMQSDKGSIPDRFSAQQFSDYHSELNMSSLELGDSALYFCASSDSRKNYEQYFGPGTRLTVT.

This clone was seen only once. The J gene is TRBJ1-4, the V gene TRBV27, with TRBD1 matching 7 bases. V lost 6 bases, J lost 8 bases, and 3 bases stayed unmatched. In germline, CDR1 is MNHEY, CDR2 SMNVEV (reference sequence). The CDR3 has 12 amino acids. CDR3 in DNA: TGTGCCAGCAGACAGGGGAACGAAAAACTGTTTTTT. Translated: CASRQGNEKLFF.

The chain uses TRBV11-3 and TRBJ2-7, with TRBD1 matching over 9 bases. V lost 6 bases and J lost 6; bases outside the gene matches: 6. The CDR3 runs 13 residues. Germline V gene data show CDR1 as SGHNT and CDR2 as YENEEA. CDR3 residues: CASSSGTGSEQYF. CDR3 bases: TGTGCCAGCAGTTCCGGGACAGGGAGCGAGCAGTACTTC.

This sequence joins TRBV4-1 and TRBJ1-2; the D gene is possibly TRBD1 (5 bases). V gave up 0 bases and J gave up 5 bases, with 13 bases separating them. Germline CDR1 and CDR2: MGHRA and YSYEKL. The CDR3 has 15 residues. CDR3 DNA: TGCGCCAGCAGCCAAGAGATTGCAGGGATATATGGCTACACCTTC. This gives the protein CASSQEIAGIYGYTF.

The chain uses TRBV19 and TRBJ1-4; the D is unclear. The CDR3 length is 13 residues. V dropped 6 bases and J dropped 1 base, with 6 bases sitting between them. The V gene's germline CDR1 is LNHDA and CDR2 SQIVND (reference sequence). DNA of the CDR3: TGTGCCAGTAGGAGGGAAACTAATGAAAAACTGTTTTTT. Translating gives CASRRETNEKLFF.

This clone came up once. The V call is TRBV7-2, the J call TRBJ2-5; the D gene is possibly TRBD2 (5 bases). Germline CDR1 and CDR2: SGHTA and FQGNSA. V was trimmed by 4 bases and J by 2 bases, leaving 14 bases between them. The CDR3 is 15 residues long. The CDR3 loop reads CASSWGEREQETQYF. Here the CDR3 DNA reads TGTGCCAGCAGCTGGGGTGAGAGGGAACAAGAGACCCAGTACTTC.

The chain employs TRBV5-8 and TRBJ2-3; TRBD1 aligns across 10 bases. The trim removed 2 bases at V and 2 bases at J, leaving 5 bases unmatched. Germline CDR1 and CDR2: SGHTS and YDEGEE. There are 16 residues in the CDR3. The CDR3 here is CASSFRTGGATDTQYF. The CDR3 DNA is TGTGCCAGCAGCTTTAGGACAGGGGGAGCCACAGATACGCAGTATTTT. Variable domain in full (rest from reference TRBV5-8 and TRBJ2-3): EAGVTQSPTHLIKTRGQQATLRCSPISGHTSVYWYQQALGLGLQFLLWYDEGEERNRGNFPPRFSGRQFPNYSSELNVNALELEDSALYLCASSFRTGGATDTQYFGPGTRLTVL.

As regards this clone: At the DNA level, this CDR3 is encoded by other sequences in the same sample as well. The chain links TRBV7-8 to TRBJ2-7, with TRBD2 matching over 8 bases. The junction had 11 bases not matched to a gene; V was cut back by 1 base and J by 6 bases. The CDR3 runs to 16 residues. CDR1 is SGHVS, CDR2 FQNEAQ, per germline. CDR3 amino acids: CASSLGRGRAGGEQYV. CDR3 bases: TGTGCCAGCAGCTTAGGACGGGGTCGGGCGGGGGGCGAGCAGTACGTC.

This chain links TRBV6-4 with TRBJ2-2, with D perhaps matching TRBD1 (6 bases). V lost 0 bases, J lost 7 bases, and 18 bases lay in between. The CDR3 runs to 17 residues. The V gene's germline CDR1 is MRHNA and CDR2 SNTAGT. In nucleotides, the CDR3 is TGTGCCAGCAGTGACTCCTCAGGGGCGCAGAGTATCGGGGAGCTGTTTTTT. Translation gives CASSDSSGAQSIGELFF.

The gene calls are TRBV5-5 and TRBJ2-7, with 7 bases matching TRBD1. The V and J ends lost 3 bases and 0 bases, in that order; junction bases with no gene match: 9. The germline V gene has CDR1 SGHKS and CDR2 YYEKEE (reference sequence). The CDR3 spans 16 residues. The DNA of the CDR3 is TGTGCCAGCAGCTACCCGGGACAGCGAAGCTCCTACGAGCAGTACTTC. Its translation is CASSYPGQRSSYEQYF.

J is TRBJ1-5 and V is TRBV2, with 8 bases matching TRBD1. Germline V gene data show CDR1 as SNHLY and CDR2 as FYNNEI. J was trimmed by 3 bases and V by 6 bases; bases with no gene match: 7. This CDR3 contains 15 residues. The CDR3 here is CASSKDRADNQPQHF. For the CDR3, the DNA is TGTGCCAGCAGCAAGGACAGGGCCGACAATCAGCCCCAGCATTTT. The complete variable domain, with remaining parts taken from reference TRBV2 and TRBJ1-5, reads EPEVTQTPSHQVTQMGQEVILRCVPISNHLYFYWYRQILGQKVEFLVSFYNNEISEKSEIFDDQFSVERPDGSNFTLKIRSTKLEDSAMYFCASSKDRADNQPQHFGDGTRLSIL.

Only a few counts were recorded for this clone. Germline is not matched at one junction end, which may reflect a read error. The CDR3 sequence: CASSPRSGPEETQYF. The CDR3 region has the DNA TGTGCTAGCAGCCCGCGCTCCGGTCCGGAAGAGACCCAGTACTTC. The J gene is TRBJ2-5, the V gene TRBV7-7; no clear D. This CDR3 is 15 amino acids long. Germline CDR1 is SSHAT and CDR2 is FNYEAQ (reference sequence).

The chain joins TRBV6-5 to TRBJ2-1; the match to TRBD2 covers 10 bases. The CDR3 consists of 15 residues. Germline values: CDR1 MNHEY, CDR2 SVGAGI. The trim removed 6 bases at V and 3 bases at J, leaving 5 bases unmatched. CDR3: CASRASGGNYNEQFF. As DNA, the CDR3 is TGTGCCAGCAGGGCTAGCGGGGGAAACTACAATGAGCAGTTCTTC.

This CDR3 is CASSYDGGSQGYTF. The CDR3 region has the DNA TGCGCCAGCAGCTACGACGGGGGGAGCCAAGGCTACACCTTC. The genes are TRBV4-3 and TRBJ1-2; perhaps TRBD1 as D (5 bases). Germline V lookup: CDR1 LGHNA, CDR2 YSLEER. The CDR3 covers 14 residues. Trimming left V 5 bases short and J 8 bases short, with 18 bases between.

J is TRBJ1-3 and V is TRBV30; no clear D. V was clipped by 0 bases and J by 1 base, with 7 bases between them. The germline gives CDR1 GTSNPN, CDR2 SVGIG (reference sequence). The length of the CDR3 is 14 residues. The CDR3 spells CAWSVGRSGNTIYF. The CDR3 region has the DNA TGTGCCTGGAGTGTCGGCAGGTCTGGAAACACCATATATTTT.